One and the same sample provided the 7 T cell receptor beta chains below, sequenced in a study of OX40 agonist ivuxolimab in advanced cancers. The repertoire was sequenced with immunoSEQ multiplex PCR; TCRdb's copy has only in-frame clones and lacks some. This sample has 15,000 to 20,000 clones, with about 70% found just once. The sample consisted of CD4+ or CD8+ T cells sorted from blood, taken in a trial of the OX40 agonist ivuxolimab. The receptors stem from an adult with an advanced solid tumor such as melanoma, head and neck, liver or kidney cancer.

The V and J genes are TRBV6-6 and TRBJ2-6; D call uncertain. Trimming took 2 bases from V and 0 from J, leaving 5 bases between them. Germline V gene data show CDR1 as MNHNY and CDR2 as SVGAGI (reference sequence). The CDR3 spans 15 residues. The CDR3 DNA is TGTGCCAGCAGTTACCCCTCCTCTGGGGCCAACGTCCTGACTTTC. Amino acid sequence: CASSYPSSGANVLTF.

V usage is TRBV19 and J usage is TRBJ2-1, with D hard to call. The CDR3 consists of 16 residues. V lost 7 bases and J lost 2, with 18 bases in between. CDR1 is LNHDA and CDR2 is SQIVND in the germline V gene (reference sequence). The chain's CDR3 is CASTQDAFYPYNEQFF. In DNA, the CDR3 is TGTGCCAGTACCCAGGACGCGTTTTACCCCTACAATGAGCAGTTCTTC.

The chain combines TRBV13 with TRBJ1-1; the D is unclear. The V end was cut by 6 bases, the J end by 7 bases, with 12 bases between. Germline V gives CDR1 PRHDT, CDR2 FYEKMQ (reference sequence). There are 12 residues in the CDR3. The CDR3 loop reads CASSWQTREAFF. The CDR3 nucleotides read TGTGCCAGCAGTTGGCAAACCCGTGAAGCTTTCTTT.

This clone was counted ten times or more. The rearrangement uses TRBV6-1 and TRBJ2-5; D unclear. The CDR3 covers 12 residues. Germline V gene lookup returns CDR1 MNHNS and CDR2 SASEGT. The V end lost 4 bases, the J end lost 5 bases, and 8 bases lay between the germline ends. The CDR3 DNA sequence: TGTGCCAGCAGTGGAGCAGAGGAGACCCAGTACTTC. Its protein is CASSGAEETQYF.

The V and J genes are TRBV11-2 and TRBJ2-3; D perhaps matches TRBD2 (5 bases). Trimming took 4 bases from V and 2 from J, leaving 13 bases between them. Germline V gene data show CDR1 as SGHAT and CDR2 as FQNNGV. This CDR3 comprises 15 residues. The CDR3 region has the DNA TGTGCCAGCAGCTCAAATGCGCGGGCCACAGATACGCAGTATTTT. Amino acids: CASSSNARATDTQYF.

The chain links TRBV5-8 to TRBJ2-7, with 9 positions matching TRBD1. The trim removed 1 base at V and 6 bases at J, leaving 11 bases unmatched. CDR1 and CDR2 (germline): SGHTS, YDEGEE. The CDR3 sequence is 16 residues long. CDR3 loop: CASSLRPGTGTLEQYF. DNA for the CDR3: TGTGCCAGCAGCTTGAGACCCGGGACAGGGACCCTCGAGCAGTACTTC.

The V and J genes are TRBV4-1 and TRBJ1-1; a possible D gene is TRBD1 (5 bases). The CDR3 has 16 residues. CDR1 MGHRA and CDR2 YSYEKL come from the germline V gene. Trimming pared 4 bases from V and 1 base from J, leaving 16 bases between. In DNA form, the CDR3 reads TGCGCCAGCAGCCCACCGGGGGGAGGACAGAACACTGAAGCTTTCTTT. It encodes CASSPPGGGQNTEAFF.